This entry describes one TCR beta chain. Sequenced by immunoSEQ multiplex PCR; TCRdb stores in-frame clones only, minus some. The table has approximately 76,000 clones, about 97% seen once. The data were taken from a study of technical replicates of blood from four donors. Germline loops: CDR1 SGHKS, CDR2 YYEKEE (reference sequence). The CDR3 is made up of 16 amino acids. With 5 bases removed from V and 7 bases from J, the gap between germline ends came to 25 bases. What was sequenced was T cells isolated from PBMCs. This sequence was found in a human donor in good health. The V gene is TRBV5-5, the J gene TRBJ2-7; D perhaps matches TRBD1 (6 bases). The CDR3 coding sequence is TGTGCCAGCAGTCAAAAACAGGGATCCCCCCATTGGGAGCAGTACTTC. It codes for CASSQKQGSPHWEQYF.